This TCR beta chain is drawn from a study of T cells after yellow fever vaccination. At the level of the study: Fractions of low cell number were prepared using SMART-Seq v4 Ultra Low Input. Notes on the study in general: By day 5 rather than day 15, the secondary response had peaked, though it was weaker.

This clonotype was observed at least ten times. What it binds is not known. Via MiXCR, TCRdb re-called the 5' RACE reads, giving one row per CDR3 protein. The sample holds about 240,000 distinct CDR3 sequences, around 3.5% seen once. Germline V gene sequence: CDR1 SQVTM, CDR2 ANQGSEA. Trimming removed 1 base at V and 7 bases at J, with 23 bases between. The CDR3 length is 17 residues. The V gene is TRBV29-1, the J gene TRBJ2-1; D is ambiguous. The receptor was isolated from a man aged 18 to 30 who received the YFV17D yellow fever vaccine. The sequenced sample was PBMCs, obtained 15 days after the yellow fever booster vaccination. The chain's CDR3 is CSVEAAGPKTVDNEQFF. CDR3 coding DNA: TGCAGCGTTGAAGCCGCCGGGCCTAAAACGGTGGATAATGAGCAGTTCTTC.